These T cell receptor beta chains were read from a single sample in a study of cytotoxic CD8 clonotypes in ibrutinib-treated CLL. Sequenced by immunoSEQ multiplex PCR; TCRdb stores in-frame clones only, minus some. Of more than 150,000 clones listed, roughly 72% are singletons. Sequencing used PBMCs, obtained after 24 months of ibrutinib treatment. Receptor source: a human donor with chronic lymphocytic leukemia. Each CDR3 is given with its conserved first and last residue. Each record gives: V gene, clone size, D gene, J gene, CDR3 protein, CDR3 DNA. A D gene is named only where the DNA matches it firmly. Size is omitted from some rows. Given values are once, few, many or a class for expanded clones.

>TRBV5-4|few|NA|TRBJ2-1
CASSLGLLNEQFF
TGTGCCAGCAGCTTGGGTTTGCTCAATGAGCAGTTCTTC
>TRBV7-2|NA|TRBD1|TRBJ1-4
CASSLGQGAHGNEKLFF
TGTGCCAGCAGCTTAGGTCAGGGGGCGCATGGTAATGAAAAACTGTTTTTT
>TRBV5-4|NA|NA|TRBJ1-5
CASSPGWDQPQHF
TGTGCCAGCAGCCCTGGATGGGATCAGCCCCAGCATTTT
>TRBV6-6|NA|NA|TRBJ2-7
CASSQTPITYEQYF
TGTGCCAGCAGCCAGACACCCATTACTTACGAGCAGTACTTC
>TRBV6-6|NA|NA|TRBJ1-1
CASSYTANTEAFF
TGTGCCAGCAGTTACACGGCTAACACTGAAGCTTTCTTT
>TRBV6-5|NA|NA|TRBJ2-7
CASSPPGTSSYEQYF
TGTGCCAGCAGTCCACCCGGGACGAGCTCCTACGAGCAGTACTTC
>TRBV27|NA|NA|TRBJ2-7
CASRREDTYEQYF
TGTGCCAGCCGCCGAGAGGATACCTACGAGCAGTACTTC
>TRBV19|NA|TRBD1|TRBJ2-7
CASRGTGQRYEQYF
TGTGCCAGTAGGGGGACAGGGCAACGGTACGAGCAGTACTTC
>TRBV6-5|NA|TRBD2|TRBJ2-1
CASSYSSGRFDNEQFF
TGTGCCAGCAGTTACTCTAGCGGGAGGTTTGACAATGAGCAGTTCTTC
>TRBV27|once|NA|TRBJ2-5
CASSLNLGQETQYF
TGTGCCAGCAGTTTGAACTTGGGGCAAGAGACCCAGTACTTC
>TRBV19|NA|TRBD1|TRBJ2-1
CASSPGQAAYNEQFF
TGTGCCAGTAGTCCCGGACAGGCAGCCTACAATGAGCAGTTCTTC
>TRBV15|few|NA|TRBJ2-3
CATSRDRNTQYF
TGTGCCACCAGCAGAGATCGGAATACGCAGTATTTT
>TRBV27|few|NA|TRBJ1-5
CASRKQGGDQPQHF
TGTGCCAGCAGAAAACAGGGTGGGGATCAGCCCCAGCATTTT
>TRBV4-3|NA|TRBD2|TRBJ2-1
CASSQDSGTSAYNEQFF
TGCGCCAGCAGCCAAGATTCCGGGACTAGCGCTTACAATGAGCAGTTCTTC
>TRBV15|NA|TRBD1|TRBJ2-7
CATSRRQGSYEQYF
TGTGCCACCAGCAGAAGACAGGGATCCTACGAGCAGTACTTC
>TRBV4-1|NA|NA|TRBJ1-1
CASSQVSGVVNTEAFF
TGCGCCAGCAGCCAAGTCTCGGGCGTCGTGAACACTGAAGCTTTCTTT
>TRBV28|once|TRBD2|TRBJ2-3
CASSLGLAEGTDTQYF
TGTGCCAGCAGTCTCGGACTAGCGGAAGGCACAGATACGCAGTATTTT
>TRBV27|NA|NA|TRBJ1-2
CASSLGVRHYGYTF
TGTGCCAGCAGTTTAGGGGTCAGACACTATGGCTACACCTTC
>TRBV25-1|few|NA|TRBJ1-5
CASSEDRYNQPQHF
TGTGCCAGCAGTGAAGACAGGTACAATCAGCCCCAGCATTTT
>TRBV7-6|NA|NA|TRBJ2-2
CASSRSPGPGTGELFF
TGTGCCAGCAGCCGAAGTCCGGGGCCGGGCACCGGGGAGCTGTTTTTT
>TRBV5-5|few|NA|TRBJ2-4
CASSEGNRNIQYF
TGTGCCAGCAGCGAGGGGAATCGAAACATTCAGTACTTC
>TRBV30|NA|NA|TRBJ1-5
CAWTEHRNQPQHF
TGTGCCTGGACCGAACATCGCAATCAGCCCCAGCATTTT
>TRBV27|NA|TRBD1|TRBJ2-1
CASRLKRTGLYNEQFF
TGTGCCAGCCGTCTGAAAAGGACAGGTTTATACAATGAGCAGTTCTTC
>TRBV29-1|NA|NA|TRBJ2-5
CSVVYALQETQYF
TGCAGCGTCGTGTACGCGCTCCAAGAGACCCAGTACTTC
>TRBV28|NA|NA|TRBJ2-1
CASSPRNEQFF
TGTGCCAGCAGTCCTAGGAATGAGCAGTTCTTC
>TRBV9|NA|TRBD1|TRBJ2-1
CASSVGQGTMEQFF
TGTGCCAGCAGCGTAGGACAGGGGACAATGGAGCAGTTCTTC
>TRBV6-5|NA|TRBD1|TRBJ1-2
CASKMPGGYGYTF
TGTGCCAGTAAAATGCCAGGGGGATATGGCTACACCTTC
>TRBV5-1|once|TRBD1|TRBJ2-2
CASSGNRDRVTGELFF
TGCGCCAGCAGCGGTAACCGGGACAGAGTCACCGGGGAGCTGTTTTTT
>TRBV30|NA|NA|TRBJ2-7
CAWGLRSYEQYF
TGTGCCTGGGGGCTACGCTCCTACGAGCAGTACTTC
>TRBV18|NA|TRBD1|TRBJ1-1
CASSPSNTGGNTEAFF
TGTGCCAGCTCACCATCCAACACAGGGGGGAACACTGAAGCTTTCTTT
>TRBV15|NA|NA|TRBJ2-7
CATSDQVSYEQYF
TGTGCCACCAGCGATCAGGTCTCCTACGAGCAGTACTTC
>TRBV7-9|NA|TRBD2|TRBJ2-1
CASSLGSSGTHNEQFF
TGTGCCAGCAGCTTAGGAAGTAGCGGGACGCACAATGAGCAGTTCTTC
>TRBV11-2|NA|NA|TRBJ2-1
CASSPRQYEQFF
TGTGCCAGCAGCCCTAGACAGTATGAGCAGTTCTTC
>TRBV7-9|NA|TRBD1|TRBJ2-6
CASSPGQGASGANVLTF
TGTGCCAGCAGCCCGGGACAGGGAGCCTCTGGGGCCAACGTCCTGACTTTC
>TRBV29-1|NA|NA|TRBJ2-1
CSVQGYNEQFF
TGCAGCGTTCAGGGGTACAATGAGCAGTTCTTC
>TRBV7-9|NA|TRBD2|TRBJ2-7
CASSLTSGRATSYEQYF
TGTGCCAGCAGCTTAACTAGCGGGAGGGCGACCTCCTACGAGCAGTACTTC
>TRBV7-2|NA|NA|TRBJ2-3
CASSLFTRTDTQYF
TGTGCCAGCAGCTTATTCACCCGGACAGATACGCAGTATTTT
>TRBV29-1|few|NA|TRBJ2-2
CSVGTTELFF
TGCAGCGTTGGGACAACGGAGCTGTTTTTT
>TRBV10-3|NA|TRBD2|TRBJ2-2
CAISQTIEGLAGELFF
TGTGCCATCAGCCAAACAATAGAAGGACTAGCGGGGGAGCTGTTTTTT
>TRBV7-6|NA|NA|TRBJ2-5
CASSLAGGQETQYF
TGTGCCAGCAGCTTAGCGGGGGGTCAAGAGACCCAGTACTTC
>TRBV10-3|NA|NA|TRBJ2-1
CAISYSNYNEQFF
TGTGCCATCAGTTACTCTAACTACAATGAGCAGTTCTTC
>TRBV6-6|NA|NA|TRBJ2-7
CASSYSTGDQYEQYF
TGTGCCAGCAGTTACTCGACAGGAGATCAATACGAGCAGTACTTC
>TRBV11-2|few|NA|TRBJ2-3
CASSLVQNTQYF
TGTGCCAGCAGCTTAGTTCAGAATACGCAGTATTTT
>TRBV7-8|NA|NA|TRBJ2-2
CASSRTGLLSNTGELFF
TGTGCCAGCAGCCGTACAGGTTTACTATCGAACACCGGGGAGCTGTTTTTT
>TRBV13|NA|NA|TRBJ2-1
CASSIGGSTYNEQFF
TGTGCCAGCAGCATCGGGGGTTCCACCTACAATGAGCAGTTCTTC